The present T cell receptor (beta chain) was sequenced within a study of shared clonotypes between healthy human individuals. Data came from immunoSEQ multiplex PCR; TCRdb stores just in-frame clones and leaves some out. The sample contains roughly 96,000 clones, around 43% of which appear only once. Those who donated, Caucasian adults without exception, all lived in Nashville, Tennessee. This clone was picked up a small number of times. There are 13 residues in the CDR3. V lost 5 bases and J lost 4; bases outside the gene matches: 6. Germline V CDR1 and CDR2: GTSNPN, SVGIG (reference sequence). The sequenced sample consisted of PBMCs. This TCR was recovered from a woman between 40 and 55 years old in good health. Some clones in this sample may be carry-over from other donors' samples. The V gene is TRBV30, the J gene TRBJ2-5, with 8 bases fitting TRBD2. CDR3 protein: CAWDRRGGETQYF. The CDR3 region has the DNA TGTGCCTGGGACCGCCGGGGGGGAGAGACCCAGTACTTC.